The TCR beta chain described here comes from a study of T cells in Graves' hyperthyroidism and ophthalmopathy. Study-wide context: Specimen type is peripheral blood, collected at initial diagnosis prior to any treatment. Study results and caveats: Clonotypes that were expanded in thyroid above 0.001 mostly appeared in blood too.

RNA transcripts provided the source from which TCR beta CDR3 regions were amplified. Primed by the HTBI set, a first-round RT-PCR was run on the TCR CDR3. TCRdb independently ran MiXCR on the multiplex PCR reads; one entry per CDR3 protein. Of about 840,000 distinct CDR3 sequences listed, around 39% are singletons. The CDR3 spans 13 residues. The ends lost 4 bases at V and 8 bases at J; junction bases unmatched: 7. Germline loops: CDR1 SGHRS, CDR2 YFSETQ. Over 18 months, lack of ophthalmopathy progression marked Graves' hyperthyroidism as stable. Uncontrolled infection, other autoimmune disease, pregnancy or lactation excluded patients. This clonotype was observed a handful of times. Its specificity is not known.

The rearrangement links TRBV5-1 to TRBJ1-2, with TRBD1 identical over 8 bases. The material sequenced was blood. The clonotype was recovered from a man younger than 30 with Graves' hyperthyroidism. CDR3 residues: CASSPRQGNGYTF. The CDR3, as DNA: TGCGCCAGCAGCCCTAGACAGGGGAACGGCTACACCTTC.